This T cell receptor beta chain was documented in a study of T-cell reconstitution after alpha-beta-depleted transplantation in children. Construction of the TCRbeta library involved unique molecular identifiers. TCRdb re-analysed the PCR reads in MiXCR, keeping a single row per CDR3 protein. The repertoire holds more than 85,000 distinct CDR3 sequences, with about 6.8% as singletons. The germline V and J ends were trimmed by 2 bases and 4 bases, with 20 bases remaining between them. The CDR3 loop spans 16 amino acids. Germline CDR1 is DFQATT and CDR2 is SNEGSKA (reference sequence). This clonotype was found many times. Its antigen is still unknown. Study-level findings and limits: Two months or so post-transplant, alpha-beta T cells reportedly derived from several hundred expanded graft clones. Fresh T-cell production supplied most of the T-cell counts and diversity seen one year after transplant.

The TCR was taken from a boy aged 2 to 10 with acute lymphoblastic leukemia, due to receive a stem cell transplant. Sequenced here: PBMCs, sampled before TCRalphabeta/CD19-depleted stem cell transplant. The chain employs TRBV20-1 and TRBJ2-5; D could derive from TRBD1 or TRBD2 (6 bases each). CDR3 sequence (DNA): TGCAGTGCTAGATCCCTCTTTCGGGGGCAGGGAGAGACCCAGTACTTC. Translation: CSARSLFRGQGETQYF.